The rows below give T cell receptor beta chains drawn from one sample of a study of cytomegalovirus exposure and HLA in healthy donors. The method was immunoSEQ multiplex PCR; TCRdb's version includes in-frame clones alone and lacks a portion of them. This sample has about 250,000 clones, with nearly 95% found just once. The specimen was PBMCs. The receptors come from a girl aged 2 to 10 in good health and CMV-seronegative. The CDR3 runs from the conserved cysteine through the conserved F or W. D genes are given only for firm matches. Expanded clones get a size class; other rows say once, few or many, or leave the size out.

>-|TRBJ1-1|TRBV19|-
CASSRISGDNLNTEAFF
TGTGCCAGTAGTAGGATTTCAGGGGATAACTTGAACACTGAAGCTTTCTTT
>-|TRBJ2-5|TRBV2|-
CASGDYQETQYF
TGTGCCAGCGGGGACTACCAAGAGACCCAGTACTTC
>TRBD2|TRBJ2-7|TRBV28|-
CASSSAGGTSYEQYF
TGTGCCAGCAGTTCCGCGGGGGGAACTTCCTACGAGCAGTACTTC
>TRBD2|TRBJ2-7|TRBV6-5|-
CASSPGTSPVYEQYF
TGTGCCAGCAGCCCCGGGACTAGCCCCGTCTACGAGCAGTACTTC
>TRBD2|TRBJ2-1|TRBV28|once
CASSSIAGTYNEQFF
TGTGCCAGCAGTTCCATAGCGGGGACTTACAATGAGCAGTTCTTC
>-|TRBJ2-3|TRBV6-1|-
CASSVSTDTQYF
TGTGCCAGCAGTGTAAGCACAGATACGCAGTATTTT
>TRBD1|TRBJ1-1|TRBV18|-
CASSPGDRAFF
TGTGCCAGCTCACCCGGGGACAGGGCTTTCTTT
>-|TRBJ1-3|TRBV11-2|-
CASSLVGGSGNTIYF
TGTGCCAGCAGCTTAGTCGGGGGCTCTGGAAACACCATATATTTT
>TRBD1|TRBJ1-6|TRBV6-6|-
CASKDGQGALNSPLHF
TGTGCCAGCAAGGACGGACAGGGCGCATTAAATTCACCCCTCCACTTT
>-|TRBJ1-1|TRBV18|once
CASSRVDTEAFF
TGTGCCAGCTCACGAGTCGACACTGAAGCTTTCTTT
>-|TRBJ1-5|TRBV6-5|-
CASRGGASNQPQHF
TGTGCCAGCAGAGGAGGGGCCAGCAATCAGCCCCAGCATTTT
>TRBD2|TRBJ2-7|TRBV29-1|-
CSVDASGSPIGEQYF
TGCAGCGTTGATGCTAGCGGGAGCCCTATTGGCGAGCAGTACTTC
>-|TRBJ1-6|TRBV30|once
CAWSTGGSSPLHF
TGTGCCTGGAGTACGGGGGGAAGTTCACCCCTCCACTTT
>-|TRBJ1-1|TRBV7-8|-
CASSLFRASEAFF
TGTGCCAGCAGCCTTTTCAGGGCAAGTGAAGCTTTCTTT
>TRBD1|TRBJ1-4|TRBV9|-
CASSLRGQGDEKLFF
TGTGCCAGCAGCCTCCGGGGACAGGGAGATGAAAAACTGTTTTTT
>TRBD2|TRBJ2-1|TRBV10-3|-
CAITQAGALGRNEQFF
TGTGCCATCACCCAAGCGGGAGCCCTCGGTCGGAATGAGCAGTTCTTC